A single sample is the source of the 18 T cell receptor beta chains below, sequenced in a study of control samples from healthy donors and cancer patients. Using immunoSEQ multiplex PCR, the repertoire was profiled, and TCRdb retains in-frame clones only, with some absent. The sample yields 200,000 to 250,000 clones, about 94% seen once. The sequenced material came from blood. The receptors derive from a man aged 50 to 59 in good health.

The V gene is TRBV2, the J gene TRBJ2-7; TRBD2 matches 9 bases. Per the germline V gene, CDR1 is SNHLY and CDR2 is FYNNEI. This CDR3 spans 16 amino acids. The V segment lost 7 bases and the J segment 1 base; nucleotides outside the gene matches: 11. In nucleotides, the CDR3 is TGTGCCAGCACCCCCCAAGGGACTAGCCTTTCCTACGAGCAGTACGTC. This gives the protein CASTPQGTSLSYEQYV.

The V call is TRBV2, the J call TRBJ2-3; perhaps TRBD1 as D (6 bases). Germline CDR1 SNHLY, CDR2 FYNNEI. V lost 4 bases to trimming and J lost 5 bases, with 22 bases between them. This CDR3 comprises 17 residues. The CDR3 sequence is CASSGRSPGVTGDTQYF. CDR3 nucleotides: TGTGCCAGCAGTGGCCGCTCACCAGGGGTGACGGGAGATACGCAGTATTTT.

The chain has TRBV2 and TRBJ1-3; TRBD1 aligns across 9 bases. Germline CDR1 is SNHLY and CDR2 is FYNNEI. V lost 6 bases to trimming and J lost 2 bases; unmatched junction nucleotides: 5. The CDR3 loop spans 15 amino acids. The chain's CDR3 is CASSRDRVAGNTIYF. The CDR3 DNA sequence: TGTGCCAGCAGCCGGGACAGGGTCGCTGGAAACACCATATATTTT.

This chain joins TRBV5-1 and TRBJ1-1; 7 bases agree with TRBD1. With V trimmed by 3 bases and J by 6 bases, 8 bases remained unmatched. The germline CDR1 and CDR2 sequences are SGHRS and YFSETQ. The CDR3 has 14 amino acids. Here the CDR3 reads CASSYGQVAAEAFF. CDR3 coding DNA: TGCGCCAGCAGCTATGGACAGGTGGCGGCTGAAGCTTTCTTT.

CDR3 residues: CASSTGQTGELFF. Written as DNA, the CDR3 is TGTGCCAGCAGCACTGGCCAGACCGGGGAGCTGTTTTTT. This chain uses TRBV11-3 with TRBJ2-2; D gene unclear. V was shortened by 5 bases and J by 5 bases, with 9 bases between the two germline ends. This CDR3 is built from 13 residues. Germline V gene data show CDR1 as SGHNT and CDR2 as YENEEA.

The CDR3 loop reads CASSYRRTSGGYEQYF. The CDR3 DNA sequence: TGTGCCAGCAGTTACCGTCGGACTAGCGGGGGCTACGAGCAGTACTTC. The chain joins TRBV6-2 or TRBV6-3 to TRBJ2-7, with 13 bases matching TRBD2. Per germline, CDR1 MNHEY and CDR2 SVGEGT. After removal of 2 bases from V and 3 bases from J, the junction contained 4 bases not matched to a gene. This CDR3 region has 16 residues.

This clone was seen a few times. The chain couples TRBV6-4 to TRBJ2-2; D remains ambiguous. The ends were cut back, 2 bases at V and 3 bases at J, with 4 bases in the middle. The CDR3 has 13 residues. Germline CDR1 reads MRHNA; CDR2 reads SNTAGT. This CDR3 is CASSDRDTGELFF. The CDR3 nucleotides are TGTGCCAGCAGTGACAGGGACACCGGGGAGCTGTTTTTT.

This rearrangement joins TRBV7-2 to TRBJ1-2; D is ambiguous. V was cut by 1 base and J by 5 bases, with 14 bases left in between. The CDR3 consists of 15 residues. Germline CDR1 and CDR2: SGHTA and FQGNSA. As DNA, the CDR3 is TGTGCCAGCAGCTTAGTAAGCACAGCCTCATATGGCTACACCTTC. This codes for CASSLVSTASYGYTF. The whole variable domain, remainder taken from reference TRBV7-2 and TRBJ1-2, is GAGVSQSPSNKVTEKGKDVELRCDPISGHTALYWYRQSLGQGLEFLIYFQGNSAPDKSGLPSDRFSAERTGGSVSTLTIQRTQQEDSAVYLCASSLVSTASYGYTFGSGTRLTVV.

The V call is TRBV7-2, the J call TRBJ1-4, with D unresolved. There are 16 residues in the CDR3. V was cut by 3 bases and J by 0 bases, with 11 bases left in between. The V gene's germline CDR1 is SGHTA and CDR2 FQGNSA. In DNA form, the CDR3 reads TGTGCCAGCAGCTTGGAACCCCGTGCAACTAATGAAAAACTGTTTTTT. Encoded protein: CASSLEPRATNEKLFF.

The V and J genes are TRBV4-3 and TRBJ2-5; D may be TRBD1 (5 bases). V shed 5 bases and J shed 3 bases, with 16 bases lying between them. The CDR3 spans 15 residues. Germline V gene data show CDR1 as LGHNA and CDR2 as YSLEER. This chain's CDR3 is CASSKNPTDKETQYF. The CDR3 coding sequence is TGCGCCAGCAGCAAAAACCCGACAGATAAAGAGACCCAGTACTTC.

The chain carries TRBV9 and TRBJ2-1, with D tentatively TRBD1 (6 bases). Trimming removed 0 bases at V and 8 bases at J, with 12 bases between. CDR3 size: 14 residues. Germline CDR1 SGDLS, CDR2 YYNGEE. CDR3 nucleotides: TGTGCCAGCAGCGTAGTTACAGGGAGCGATGAGCAGTTCTTC. Translation: CASSVVTGSDEQFF.

The chain uses TRBV24-1 and TRBJ1-1; D is unresolved. V dropped 2 bases and J dropped 2 bases, with 5 bases sitting between them. The CDR3 runs to 13 residues. CDR1 is KGHDR, CDR2 SFDVKD, per germline. The CDR3 region is CATSDWSNTEAFF. The CDR3, as DNA: TGTGCCACCAGTGATTGGTCCAACACTGAAGCTTTCTTT.

The chain links TRBV5-1 to TRBJ1-1, with D tentatively TRBD1 (5 bases). Germline V gene data show CDR1 as SGHRS and CDR2 as YFSETQ. The CDR3 sequence is 14 residues long. With 0 bases removed from V and 3 bases from J, the gap between germline ends came to 9 bases. The CDR3: CASSLVWGDTEAFF. CDR3 sequence (DNA): TGCGCCAGCAGCTTGGTTTGGGGGGACACTGAAGCTTTCTTT.

The J gene is TRBJ2-5, the V gene TRBV27, with 10 bases matching TRBD2. V shed 4 bases and J 5 bases; nucleotides not matched to a gene: 1. Looked up from germline, CDR1 is MNHEY and CDR2 is SMNVEV (reference sequence). CDR3 size: 13 residues. CDR3 residues: CASSWGLAETQYF. The CDR3 nucleotides are TGTGCCAGCAGTTGGGGACTAGCGGAGACCCAGTACTTC.

The CDR3: CASSPTGTEQYV. As DNA, the CDR3 is TGTGCCAGCTCACCGACAGGGACCGAGCAGTACGTC. The chain combines TRBV18 with TRBJ2-7; 7 nucleotides line up with TRBD1. Germline CDR1 KGHSH, CDR2 LQKENI. The ends lost 3 bases at V and 6 bases at J; junction bases unmatched: 2. CDR3 size: 12 residues.

The chain is built from TRBV5-8 and TRBJ2-5; tentative D call: TRBD2 (7 bases). Germline V gene data show CDR1 as SGHTS and CDR2 as YDEGEE. The CDR3 runs 16 residues. V was clipped by 3 bases and J by 3 bases, with 18 bases between them. In DNA form, the CDR3 reads TGTGCCAGCAGCTCCACAGGGAGGGGTACAAAAGAGACCCAGTACTTC. It specifies CASSSTGRGTKETQYF.

V and J are TRBV4-1 and TRBJ1-6; D not certain. Looked up from germline, CDR1 is MGHRA and CDR2 is YSYEKL. The CDR3 is 13 residues long. Trimming removed 4 bases at V and 7 bases at J, with 8 bases between. CDR3: CASSPLSNSPLHF. CDR3 bases: TGCGCCAGCAGCCCACTGTCCAATTCACCCCTCCACTTT.

The genes are TRBV15 and TRBJ1-3, with D unclear. V lost 0 bases and J 0 bases, leaving 12 bases between the germline ends. The germline CDR1 and CDR2 sequences are LNHNV and YYDKDF (reference sequence). The CDR3 consists of 17 residues. The CDR3: CATSREIVTISGNTIYF. DNA for the CDR3: TGTGCCACCAGCAGAGAAATAGTAACGATCTCTGGAAACACCATATATTTT.